The entry that follows covers one T cell receptor (beta chain) sequence. Assay: immunoSEQ multiplex PCR; the TCRdb copy retains only in-frame clones and omits some. Seen here are approximately 150,000 clones, 80% to 90% observed once, and the top ten hold under 3.5%. These data belong to a study of T cell responses to AZD1222 COVID-19 vaccine. The CDR3 is 15 amino acids. Germline CDR1 and CDR2: SGHTA and FQGNSA. The V and J ends lost 5 bases and 1 base respectively, with 9 bases between them. The TCR comes from an adult in good health. Specimen: peripheral blood, collected on day 0 of AZD1222 vaccination. V is TRBV7-2 and J is TRBJ2-6; D gene ambiguous. CDR3 sequence (DNA): TGTGCCAGCAGCCTAAGCGTTTCTGGGGCCAACGTCCTGACTTTC. It codes for CASSLSVSGANVLTF.